This T cell receptor beta chain emerged from a study of control samples from healthy donors and cancer patients. The method was immunoSEQ multiplex PCR; TCRdb's version includes in-frame clones alone and lacks a portion of them. The sample shows about 34,000 clones, 85% to 90% of them seen only once. Trimming pared 4 bases from V and 9 bases from J, leaving 10 bases between. The CDR3 has 12 residues. This sequence joins TRBV12-3 or TRBV12-4 and TRBJ2-1; TRBD1 might be the D (5 bases). Sequenced sample: PBMCs. The clonotype comes from a woman between 35 and 50 years old with lung cancer. The CDR3 loop reads CASSSGHLEQFF. CDR3 sequence (DNA): TGTGCCAGCAGTTCTGGACATCTTGAGCAGTTCTTC.